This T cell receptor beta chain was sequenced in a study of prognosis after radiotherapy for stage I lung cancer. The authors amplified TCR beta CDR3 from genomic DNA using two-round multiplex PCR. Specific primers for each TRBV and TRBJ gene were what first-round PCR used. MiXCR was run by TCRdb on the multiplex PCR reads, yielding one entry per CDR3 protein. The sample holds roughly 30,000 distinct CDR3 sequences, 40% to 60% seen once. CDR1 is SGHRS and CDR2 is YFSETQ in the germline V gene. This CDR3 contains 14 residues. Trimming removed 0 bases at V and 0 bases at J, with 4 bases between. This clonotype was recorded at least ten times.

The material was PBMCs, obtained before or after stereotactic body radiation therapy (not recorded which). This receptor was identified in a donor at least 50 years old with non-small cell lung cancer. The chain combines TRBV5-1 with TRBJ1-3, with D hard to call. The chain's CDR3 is CASSLGASGNTIYF. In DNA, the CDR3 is TGCGCCAGCAGCTTGGGCGCCTCTGGAAACACCATATATTTT.